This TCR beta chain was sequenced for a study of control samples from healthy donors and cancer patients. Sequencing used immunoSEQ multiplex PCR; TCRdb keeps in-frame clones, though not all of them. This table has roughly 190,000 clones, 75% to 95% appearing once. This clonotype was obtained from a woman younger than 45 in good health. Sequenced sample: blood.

CDR3 sequence: CASTRTVSNQPQHF. The CDR3, as DNA: TGTGCCAGTACCCGGACGGTTAGCAATCAGCCCCAGCATTTT. The chain recombines TRBV19 with TRBJ1-5; no clear D gene. V was clipped by 7 bases and J by 0 bases, with 10 bases between them. The germline V gene has CDR1 LNHDA and CDR2 SQIVND (reference sequence). The CDR3 loop spans 14 amino acids.